This passage covers 13 T cell receptor beta chains from one sample sequenced in a study of shared clonotypes between healthy human individuals. Clones were sequenced by immunoSEQ multiplex PCR, and TCRdb holds only the in-frame ones, with some missing. In the table there are 1,400,000 or so clones, approximately 98.5% of which are singletons. The specimen was naive CD4+ T cells sorted from blood. Subset: CD45RA+ positively selected. The receptors originated from a man younger than 45 in good health.

The gene calls are TRBV15 and TRBJ2-1; 14 bases match TRBD2. The germline CDR1 and CDR2 sequences are LNHNV and YYDKDF (reference sequence). J was trimmed by 8 bases and V by 5 bases; bases with no gene match: 11. This CDR3 comprises 17 residues. The CDR3 nucleotides read TGTGCCACCAGCTTTCTCCCCGGGACTAGCGGGAGATATGAGCAGTTCTTC. This encodes CATSFLPGTSGRYEQFF.

The genes are TRBV28 and TRBJ2-3; 12 positions agree with TRBD2. Trimming removed 5 bases from V and 5 bases from J; junction bases left unmatched: 5. Germline values: CDR1 MDHEN, CDR2 SYDVKM. The CDR3 runs 15 residues. The CDR3 nucleotides read TGTGCCAGCAGTACGACTAGCGGGAGTAGAGATACGCAGTATTTT. The encoded protein is CASSTTSGSRDTQYF.

J is TRBJ2-5 and V is TRBV7-2, with D possibly TRBD1 on 6 matching bases. V was cut by 5 bases and J by 5 bases, with 15 bases left in between. Germline assignment: CDR1 SGHTA and CDR2 FQGNSA. The CDR3 has 14 amino acids. In nucleotides, the CDR3 is TGTGCCAGCAGCCGTTACAGGGTCGGGGAGACCCAGTACTTC. The encoded protein is CASSRYRVGETQYF. Full variable domain (remainder filled in from reference TRBV7-2 and TRBJ2-5): GAGVSQSPSNKVTEKGKDVELRCDPISGHTALYWYRQSLGQGLEFLIYFQGNSAPDKSGLPSDRFSAERTGGSVSTLTIQRTQQEDSAVYLCASSRYRVGETQYFGPGTRLLVL.

The rearrangement uses TRBV2 and TRBJ2-3; 11 bases line up with TRBD2. V shed 6 bases and J 2 bases; nucleotides not matched to a gene: 7. The germline CDR1 and CDR2 sequences are SNHLY and FYNNEI. This CDR3 contains 16 residues. The CDR3 DNA reads TGTGCCAGCAGGCCCGGGACTAGCGGATACACAGATACGCAGTATTTT. This codes for CASRPGTSGYTDTQYF.

As to this clone: Different DNA sequences within this sample yield the same CDR3. The J gene is TRBJ2-7, the V gene TRBV18, with 12 bases identical to TRBD2. CDR1 and CDR2 (germline): KGHSH, LQKENI. The trim removed 3 bases at V and 2 bases at J, leaving 2 bases unmatched. The CDR3 spans 15 residues. CDR3 in amino acids: CASSPRLAGAYEQYF. The CDR3 coding sequence is TGTGCCAGCTCACCCCGACTAGCGGGAGCCTACGAGCAGTACTTC.

CDR3 nucleotides: TGTGCCAGCAGCTTGCTCCGAGCGGGGGGCACAGATACGCAGTATTTT. Its translation is CASSLLRAGGTDTQYF. V is TRBV13 and J is TRBJ2-3, with 8 bases fitting TRBD2. CDR3 length: 16 residues. V shed 3 bases and J 1 base; nucleotides not matched to a gene: 6. The germline CDR1 and CDR2 sequences are PRHDT and FYEKMQ (reference sequence).

The genes are TRBV5-6 and TRBJ2-1; no definite D call. CDR1 is SGHDT and CDR2 is YYEEEE in the germline V gene. The CDR3 sequence is 15 residues long. Trimming cost V 4 bases and J 0 bases, with 11 bases left between them. CDR3 coding DNA: TGTGCCAGCAGCCCCGACTTCAGCTCCTACAATGAGCAGTTCTTC. The encoded protein is CASSPDFSSYNEQFF.

J is TRBJ1-1 and V is TRBV2, with no clear D. CDR1 and CDR2 from the germline V gene are SNHLY and FYNNEI. Trimming took 6 bases from V and 4 from J, leaving 15 bases between them. The CDR3 spans 14 residues. The CDR3 region is CASRPDGHATEAFF. The CDR3 DNA reads as TGTGCCAGCAGACCTGACGGGCACGCCACTGAAGCTTTCTTT. Filled out from reference TRBV2 and TRBJ1-1, the complete variable domain reads EPEVTQTPSHQVTQMGQEVILRCVPISNHLYFYWYRQILGQKVEFLVSFYNNEISEKSEIFDDQFSVERPDGSNFTLKIRSTKLEDSAMYFCASRPDGHATEAFFGQGTRLTVV.

The chain employs TRBV7-2 and TRBJ2-1; 10 positions match TRBD2. V was pared by 1 base and J by 4 bases, with 7 bases of the junction left unmatched. CDR1 is SGHTA and CDR2 is FQGNSA in the germline V gene. The CDR3 sequence is 17 residues long. The CDR3 sequence: CASSLVSSGGTYNEQFF. The CDR3 bases are TGTGCCAGCAGCTTAGTGTCTAGCGGGGGAACTTACAATGAGCAGTTCTTC.

This chain links TRBV18 with TRBJ2-5, with TRBD1 matching 7 bases. CDR3 length: 16 amino acids. Germline V gives CDR1 KGHSH, CDR2 LQKENI. V was pared by 5 bases and J by 1 base, with 10 bases of the junction left unmatched. The CDR3 bases are TGTGCCAGCTCAATTCAATTTAGGGACAGCCAAGAGACCCAGTACTTC. Translation gives CASSIQFRDSQETQYF.

This sequence joins TRBV7-9 and TRBJ1-1, with D unclear. The CDR3 length is 12 residues. Germline values: CDR1 SEHNR, CDR2 FQNEAQ (reference sequence). Trimming pared 1 base from V and 6 bases from J, leaving 6 bases between. The CDR3: CASSLGEAEAFF. DNA of the CDR3: TGTGCCAGCAGCTTAGGTGAGGCTGAAGCTTTCTTT. Combining the CDR3 with reference TRBV7-9 and TRBJ1-1 gives the whole variable domain DTGVSQNPRHKITKRGQNVTFRCDPISEHNRLYWYRQTLGQGPEFLTYFQNEAQLEKSRLLSDRFSAERPKGSFSTLEIQRTEQGDSAMYLCASSLGEAEAFFGQGTRLTVV.

This sequence joins TRBV30 and TRBJ1-4; a possible D gene is TRBD1 (5 bases). This CDR3 spans 15 amino acids. Trimming shortened V by 7 bases and J by 0 bases, and 15 bases separated the two germline ends. Germline CDR1 is GTSNPN and CDR2 is SVGIG (reference sequence). The CDR3: CAYTSGTSTNEKLFF. In DNA, the CDR3 is TGTGCCTACACATCTGGGACCTCAACTAATGAAAAACTGTTTTTT.

The rearrangement uses TRBV14 and TRBJ2-1; 9 nucleotides align to TRBD2. Trimming at V came to 5 bases and at J to 8 bases, leaving 13 bases not matched to a gene. The CDR3 length is 16 residues. Germline V CDR1 and CDR2: SGHDN, FVKESK. The DNA for the CDR3 is TGTGCCAGCAGCGGAGTACCGGGACTAGCAATGTATGAGCAGTTCTTC. Its protein product is CASSGVPGLAMYEQFF.